This T cell receptor beta chain is drawn from a study of cytomegalovirus exposure and HLA in healthy donors (TCRdb year 2017). With respect to the entire study: An earlier analysis of approximately 600 of the donors reported more than 250 Gb of sequence data and some 120 million unique TCR beta sequences from around 200 million T cells. The study was designed to test whether signatures of past pathogen exposure could be identified by cataloging public T cell receptors. An early release that covered 500 to 800 HLA-typed donors contained approximately 300 gigabases of sequencing data and tens of millions of unique TCR sequences. In addition to the first cohort of 500 to 850 subjects, a separate validation cohort of approximately 130 different subjects was used. Among around 400 genotyped donors of the cohort, an average of approximately 200,000 unique TCR beta nucleotide sequences was sequenced per donor, of which about 20% were non-productive. About five DR-DQ haplotypes were treated as single units for association and clustering because of strong linkage in the cohort. Genome-wide SNP genotypes for about 65% of the 666 donors were used in a later genetic analysis, which treated that subset as a discovery cohort. HLA typing included class I and class II loci at four-digit resolution. A later analysis re-examined previously published TCR beta repertoires from just over 650 donors and added high-resolution HLA genotyping to investigate patterns of TCR occurrence. The number of typed donors differed by locus: roughly 629-640 for A, B, C, DRB1 and DQB1; 522 for DQA1; 600 to 610 for DPA1; and around 490 for DPB1. All discovery cohort repertoires had been generated on a single sequencing platform. The study combined high-throughput TCR immunosequencing, statistical association of individual TCRs with disease status, and machine learning to predict cytomegalovirus infection status. An earlier analysis of around 640 of the donors used high-throughput TCR beta sequencing to judge whether each TCR beta V gene segment behaved as functional or pseudogenic. Rather than drawing on any new phenotypic data, the later analysis identified candidate immune exposures from TCR beta sequences and the way those sequences occurred across donors. Donor age, sex, ethnicity and CMV serostatus were compiled alongside the repertoire data. The study used immunosequencing to profile the T cell repertoires of more than 650 subjects and linked those repertoires to cytomegalovirus serostatus. Among the roughly 370 genotyped donors, under 90% belonged to the genetic ancestry cluster associated with self-reported Caucasian donors. Overall study outcomes, separate from this receptor: The study listed 150 to 200 TCR beta chains as associated with cytomegalovirus. A later analysis associated 15,000 to 20,000 TCR beta sequences with specific HLA alleles at a false discovery rate of 0.05. In a later genetic analysis, fewer N-insertions in productive TCRs were reported among donors in an Asian-associated ancestry cluster than the roughly 700-donor mean. The presence/absence analyses assumed that sequencing depth was roughly uniform across donors, and that assumption may not be true. When HLA alleles, especially DR and DQ, strongly co-occurred, attributing TCR associations to individual alleles was difficult. An earlier analysis of approximately 530 of the donors showed that most TCR beta V segments appeared in productive rearrangements either about 87% or about 30% of the time, which broadly matched IMGT annotations. Linkage disequilibrium might explain the correlated functional status among segregating V segments, but an unknown experimental factor could not be ruled out. Because HLA typing was missing for some donors at each locus, association tests included only the typed subset. A further reported finding was that TCR beta sequences accurately predicted the HLA-A and HLA-B alleles for most subjects in the first cohort. Across donors, most TCR sequences were observed very rarely, whereas some public TCRs were present in many individuals. In vitro tests confirmed that a few of the cytomegalovirus-associated TCR beta chains recognize cytomegalovirus antigens. The earlier analysis of approximately 560 of the donors excluded roughly 17 rarely observed V segments, including chromosome 9 orphons, because counts were too low. The only immune exposure information available for the cohort was CMV serostatus. A group of highly shared sequence variants was considered likely to be a technical artifact of the sequencing pipeline. According to the authors, the approach could potentially be generalized to other disease states and immunological phenotypes. The 87-base-pair reads could not distinguish some IMGT-functional V segments, including TRBV6-2 and TRBV6-3, so those segments were excluded. In a later analysis, TCR association rates were found to vary across HLA loci, with the most associated TCRs seen for DRB1 alleles and the fewest for HLA-C alleles. According to a later analysis, most CMV-associated TCR beta chains appeared to be HLA-restricted, and the HLA associations seemed to be driven largely by CMV exposure. In both the original and validation cohorts, the classifier was reported to diagnose cytomegalovirus status with high specificity and sensitivity. A later analysis found that HLA-associated TCR beta chains were more clonally expanded and had lower generation probabilities than equally common non-associated chains. In a later genetic analysis, a missense DCLRE1C variant was associated with V-gene and J-gene trimming of TCR beta chains, and the association was replicated in an independent cohort. Several of the top co-occurrence clusters appeared to be linked to parvovirus B19, influenza, CMV and Epstein-Barr virus, according to a later analysis. This cohort had only TCR beta chains sequenced, and the lack of alpha or paired-chain data limited which features could be detected.

The cohort comprised 710 or so healthy bone marrow donors. At the time of sampling, every cohort member was nominally healthy, though immune exposures that went unrecorded were likely present. The donor was CMV seronegative and was included in the group of approximately 350 seronegative cohort members. A peripheral blood sample was provided by each donor, and peripheral blood mononuclear cells were used for TCR beta sequencing. The Qiagen DNeasy Blood Extraction Kit was used to extract genomic DNA from the blood cell samples. CDR1 and CDR2 were assigned from the germline V gene as KGHSH and LQKENI. Taken from cysteine to phenylalanine, the CDR3 has 18 residues. Kept here is only the CDR3 DNA, which spans 54 bases and is read in frame from base 1. The germline V end is reduced by 3 bases and the J end by 2 bases; junction bases left unmatched: 10. On this clone: What this receptor recognizes is not known. Base-call qualities are not available, and no considerably larger clone is one nucleotide away.

The library was obtained by the immunoSEQ multiplex PCR assay. A mixture of 60 forward primers for TCR Vbeta segments and 13 reverse primers for TCR Jbeta segments was used in the multiplex PCR. Amplification of the CDR3 region of rearranged TCR beta genes was performed with a multiplex PCR assay on genomic DNA. The amplified TCR beta libraries were sequenced on the Illumina HiSeq System as 87-base-pair reads. Regarding the original processing steps: A later analysis counted about 82 million unique TCR beta chains across the 500 to 850 repertoires, and roughly 10 million of these chains were shared by at least two donors. Raw reads were error-corrected and collapsed into unique sequences with a nearest-neighbor algorithm that merged closely related sequences to remove PCR and sequencing errors. Alignment of CDR3 sequences to IMGT reference sequences was used to assign V, D and J gene segments. For a sequence to be retained, a match of at least six nucleotides was required to both a V gene segment and a J gene segment. Rearrangements were classified as productive when the CDR3 lacked stop codons and remained in frame with V and J, and all other rearrangements were classified as non-productive. CDR3 was defined by IMGT convention, running from the second conserved V-encoded cysteine to the conserved J-encoded phenylalanine. Sequences without an unambiguous match to a single V gene segment were excluded from the earlier analysis of 587 of the donors. An earlier analysis of 500 to 600 of the donors classified V segments as functional when productive rearrangements were above 56.7% and as segregating when the standard deviation between donors was above 5%. A statistical classification framework was built to diagnose cytomegalovirus status from the catalog of TCR beta chain sequences. In a later analysis, TCR nucleotide sequences were compared against IMGT/GENE-DB human TR gene sequences so that V and J genes could be assigned. In a later analysis, CDR3 sequences and most-parsimonious VDJ recombination scenarios were assigned using the TCRdist pipeline. In a later analysis, every TCR beta chain was defined by the combination of its CDR3 amino acid sequence and its V-gene family, and reads without a unique V-gene family were dropped. As a way to deal with suspected cross-contamination and a sequencing artifact, a later analysis dropped more than 500 nucleotide sequences that were highly shared and had low generation probability. In a later analysis, a clonal expansion index was calculated for each public chain from normalized within-repertoire ranks of inferred template counts. In a later analysis, generation probabilities were computed with a VDJ recombination model fitted to out-of-frame rearrangements, and the resulting probabilities were checked against IGoR. In a later analysis, hypergeometric tests were used to score TCR-TCR, TCR-HLA and TCR-CMV co-occurrence, with a repertoire-size bias correction applied to TCR pairs. A later analysis estimated false discovery rates by permuting HLA or CMV assignments 20 times. In a later analysis, co-occurring TCRs were grouped using DBSCAN, and TCRdist sequence similarity was added for clustering within HLA-allele-positive subsets. Repertoires with fewer than 30,000 or more than 120,000 public chains, plus five repertoires with anomalous nucleotide sharing, were excluded from co-occurrence clustering. This is the immuneACCESS table as TCRdb keeps it, with only in-frame sequences that have V and J called. A part of the clones is gone; compared with another copy, unresolved V genes explain less than half, and the rest is unexplained. V and J calls and clone size are those listed in that table; D and trimming were worked out from the DNA. Across this sample there are approximately 100,000 clones, with 84% seen only once. 0.9% to 1.5% of the sample is in the top ten clones.

Sequencing input: PBMCs. The clonotype was recovered from a young woman in good health and CMV-seronegative. The chain employs TRBV18 and TRBJ2-6; 7 junctional bases match TRBD1. The nucleotides are TGTGCCAGCTCACCTTCGACAGGGAGAATGACTGGGGCCAACGTCCTGACTTTC. Its translation reads: CASSPSTGRMTGANVLTF.